This T cell receptor beta chain derives from a study of T cells in localized non-small cell lung cancer. Germline V gene sequence: CDR1 SGHDT, CDR2 YYEEEE. Trimming cost V 0 bases and J 7 bases, with 14 bases left between them. This CDR3 comprises 14 residues. Here immunoSEQ multiplex PCR was the method, and the copy in TCRdb shows in-frame clones only, minus some. The sample includes about 21,000 clones, over 75% of them seen just once. The sample consisted of peripheral blood mononuclear cells, taken before any cancer treatment. This clonotype was sampled from a male donor at least 60 years old with stage II lung adenocarcinoma. The genes are TRBV5-6 and TRBJ2-7; perhaps TRBD1 as D (6 bases). The CDR3 reads CASSLAQGLREQYF. The CDR3 nucleotides read TGTGCCAGCAGCTTGGCACAGGGTTTAAGGGAGCAGTACTTC.